Below, 17 T cell receptor beta chains from the same sample are listed, as sequenced in a study of radiotherapy plus CTLA-4 blockade in lung cancer. Profiling relied on immunoSEQ multiplex PCR, and the TCRdb table lists in-frame clones only, not all of them. The data show more than 75,000 clones, around 72% seen once. The sample in question was peripheral blood, obtained from a patient treated with radiotherapy plus ipilimumab. The receptor set was obtained from a human donor with non-small cell lung cancer that progressed on radiotherapy plus ipilimumab.

The V and J genes are TRBV6-1 and TRBJ1-5; D perhaps matches TRBD1 (6 bases). V lost 5 bases, J lost 6 bases, and 11 bases lay in between. The length of the CDR3 is 13 residues. The germline CDR1 and CDR2 sequences are MNHNS and SASEGT. The CDR3 region is CASSPTGIQPQHF. The CDR3 DNA is TGTGCCAGCAGTCCTACAGGGATTCAGCCCCAGCATTTT.

This chain connects TRBV19 to TRBJ1-1, with a possible D match to TRBD1 (6 bases). The CDR3 contains 18 residues. V lost 7 bases and J lost 0, with 24 bases in between. Germline CDR1 and CDR2: LNHDA and SQIVND (reference sequence). This CDR3 reads CASNSPPGAGALNTEAFF. The CDR3 DNA sequence: TGTGCCAGTAATAGCCCCCCCGGGGCAGGGGCATTGAACACTGAAGCTTTCTTT.

This chain connects TRBV7-6 to TRBJ1-1, with no clear D. The ends were cut back, 4 bases at V and 0 bases at J, with 9 bases in the middle. The germline CDR1 and CDR2 sequences are SGHVS and FNYEAQ. CDR3 size: 14 residues. The CDR3 coding sequence is TGTGCCAGCAGCTCCAACGAGATGAACACTGAAGCTTTCTTT. It encodes CASSSNEMNTEAFF. The variable domain in full, completed from reference TRBV7-6 and TRBJ1-1, reads GAGVSQSPRYKVTKRGQDVALRCDPISGHVSLYWYRQALGQGPEFLTYFNYEAQQDKSGLPNDRFSAERPEGSISTLTIQRTEQRDSAMYRCASSSNEMNTEAFFGQGTRLTVV.

This chain uses TRBV2 with TRBJ1-2; TRBD1 might be the D (5 bases). This CDR3 contains 13 residues. The germline V gene has CDR1 SNHLY and CDR2 FYNNEI. V shed 6 bases and J shed 7 bases, with 15 bases lying between them. Here the CDR3 DNA reads TGTGCCAGCAGCTTGGCAGGGCACGCTGGCTACACCTTC. As protein: CASSLAGHAGYTF.

This chain uses TRBV19 with TRBJ1-1; D is undetermined. The length of the CDR3 is 15 residues. Germline lookup yields CDR1 LNHDA and CDR2 SQIVND (reference sequence). V gave up 3 bases and J gave up 0 bases, with 11 bases separating them. The CDR3 coding sequence is TGTGCCAGTAGTATTTCCGGCGGGATGAACACTGAAGCTTTCTTT. It translates to CASSISGGMNTEAFF.

The gene calls are TRBV5-1 and TRBJ2-3, with 9 positions matching TRBD1. The CDR3 runs 13 residues. Germline V gives CDR1 SGHRS, CDR2 YFSETQ. The J segment lost 5 bases and the V segment lost 3 bases, leaving 1 base of the junction unmatched. The CDR3 here is CASSSDRGDTQYF. The CDR3 nucleotides read TGCGCCAGCAGCTCGGACAGGGGAGATACGCAGTATTTT.

This rearrangement joins TRBV5-4 to TRBJ2-5; TRBD1 might be the D (6 bases). Germline CDR1 SGHNT, CDR2 YYREEE (reference sequence). V lost 4 bases and J lost 5, with 15 bases in between. The CDR3 consists of 14 residues. CDR3 nucleotide sequence: TGTGCCAGCAGCCTGGGGAGACAGGCGGAGACCCAGTACTTC. Translating it yields CASSLGRQAETQYF.

This chain joins TRBV7-2 and TRBJ1-1; a possible D gene is TRBD1 (6 bases). This CDR3 has 17 residues. V lost 1 base and J 0 bases, leaving 15 bases between the germline ends. From germline, CDR1 is SGHTA and CDR2 FQGNSA. The DNA for the CDR3 is TGTGCCAGCAGCTTAGGGGGGGCCTCGCGACTGAACACTGAAGCTTTCTTT. Amino acid sequence: CASSLGGASRLNTEAFF.

The gene calls are TRBV5-1 and TRBJ2-7; 7 bases line up with TRBD2. CDR3 length equals 14 residues. V lost 5 bases to trimming and J lost 3 bases; unmatched junction nucleotides: 8. Per germline, CDR1 SGHRS and CDR2 YFSETQ. The CDR3 DNA is TGCGCCAGCAGAGTTAGCGGGTTTGTCTACGAGCAGTACTTC. This sequence encodes CASRVSGFVYEQYF. The full variable domain, its missing parts supplied by reference TRBV5-1 and TRBJ2-7, is KAGVTQTPRYLIKTRGQQVTLSCSPISGHRSVSWYQQTPGQGLQFLFEYFSETQRNKGNFPGRFSGRQFSNSRSEMNVSTLELGDSALYLCASRVSGFVYEQYFGPGTRLTVT.

The count of this clone is one. The chain links TRBV27 to TRBJ2-7; D is perhaps TRBD2 (5 bases). The germline V gene has CDR1 MNHEY and CDR2 SMNVEV (reference sequence). The CDR3 is 14 residues long. Trimming shortened V by 6 bases and J by 4 bases, and 16 bases separated the two germline ends. This CDR3 reads CASRTAGSAYEQYF. CDR3 sequence (DNA): TGTGCCAGCAGGACGGCGGGTTCAGCTTACGAGCAGTACTTC.

CDR3 in DNA: TGTGCCAGCTCACCTTGGGACCGACCTAATGAAAAACTGTTTTTT. Encoded protein: CASSPWDRPNEKLFF. The V gene is TRBV18, the J gene TRBJ1-4, with D tentatively TRBD1 (5 bases). Deletions cut 3 bases from V and 3 bases from J, with 11 bases between. The CDR3 length is 15 residues. The V gene's germline CDR1 is KGHSH and CDR2 LQKENI. The complete variable domain, with remaining parts taken from reference TRBV18 and TRBJ1-4, reads NAGVMQNPRHLVRRRGQEARLRCSPMKGHSHVYWYRQLPEEGLKFMVYLQKENIIDESGMPKERFSAEFPKEGPSILRIQQVVRGDSAAYFCASSPWDRPNEKLFFGSGTQLSVL.

The V gene is TRBV19, the J gene TRBJ1-5, with 7 bases identical to TRBD1. Germline V gene sequence: CDR1 LNHDA, CDR2 SQIVND (reference sequence). Unmatched junction bases numbered 8, after V lost 6 bases and J lost 3 bases. This CDR3 has 15 residues. CDR3: CASRTWDSSNQPQHF. Here the CDR3 DNA reads TGTGCCAGTAGAACCTGGGACAGTTCCAATCAGCCCCAGCATTTT.

There are a few counts of this clone. V gene TRBV11-1 combines with J gene TRBJ2-5; a possible D gene is TRBD1 (5 bases). With 1 base removed from V and 6 bases from J, the gap between germline ends came to 9 bases. Germline V lookup: CDR1 SGHAT, CDR2 FQDESV (reference sequence). The CDR3 runs to 13 residues. Here the CDR3 reads CASSLGGVKTQYF. DNA for the CDR3: TGTGCCAGCAGCTTAGGGGGCGTGAAGACCCAGTACTTC.

V gene TRBV6-5 combines with J gene TRBJ2-7, with TRBD2 matching 12 bases. The CDR3 is 16 amino acids. The germline gives CDR1 MNHEY, CDR2 SVGAGI. V lost 4 bases and J lost 2; bases outside the gene matches: 6. The chain's CDR3 is CASSFASGGATYEQYF. CDR3 DNA: TGTGCCAGCAGTTTTGCTAGCGGGGGGGCAACCTACGAGCAGTACTTC.

This clone was observed a few times. The chain recombines TRBV6-1 with TRBJ2-3, with 7 bases fitting TRBD1. With V trimmed by 7 bases and J by 7 bases, 14 bases remained unmatched. CDR3 length equals 15 residues. Germline CDR1 reads MNHNS; CDR2 reads SASEGT. CDR3 protein: CASKQPRQGLNTQYF. The CDR3, as DNA: TGTGCCAGCAAACAACCTCGACAGGGTTTGAATACGCAGTATTTT.

The chain joins TRBV4-3 to TRBJ2-1; TRBD2 matches at 14 bases. Germline trimming cut 0 bases from V and 6 bases from J; bases unmatched to any gene: 7. From germline, CDR1 is LGHNA and CDR2 YSLEER. The CDR3 contains 18 residues. The CDR3 DNA sequence: TGCGCCAGCAGCCAAGAAGGCCCGGGACTAGCGGGGGTCAATGAGCAGTTCTTC. This codes for CASSQEGPGLAGVNEQFF.

V usage is TRBV27 and J usage is TRBJ2-5; D perhaps matches TRBD1 (6 bases). Trimming shortened V by 0 bases and J by 5 bases, and 13 bases separated the two germline ends. The CDR3 length is 15 residues. Germline-derived CDR1 and CDR2 are MNHEY and SMNVEV (reference sequence). Written as DNA, the CDR3 is TGTGCCAGCAGTTTATCCTGGGGGCGCGGGGAGACCCAGTACTTC. Translating gives CASSLSWGRGETQYF.